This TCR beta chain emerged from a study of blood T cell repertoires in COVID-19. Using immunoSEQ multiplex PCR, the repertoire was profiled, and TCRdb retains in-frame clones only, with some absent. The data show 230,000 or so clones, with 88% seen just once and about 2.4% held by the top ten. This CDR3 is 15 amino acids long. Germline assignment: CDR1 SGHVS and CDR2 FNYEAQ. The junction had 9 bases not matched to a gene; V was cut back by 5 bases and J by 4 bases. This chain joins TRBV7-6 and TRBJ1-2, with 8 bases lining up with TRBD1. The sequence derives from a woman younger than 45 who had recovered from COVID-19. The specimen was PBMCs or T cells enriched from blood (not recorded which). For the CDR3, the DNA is TGTGCCAGCAGCCCCGGACAGGGAGGTAGCTATGGCTACACCTTC. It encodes CASSPGQGGSYGYTF. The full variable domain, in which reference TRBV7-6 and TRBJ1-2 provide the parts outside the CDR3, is GAGVSQSPRYKVTKRGQDVALRCDPISGHVSLYWYRQALGQGPEFLTYFNYEAQQDKSGLPNDRFSAERPEGSISTLTIQRTEQRDSAMYRCASSPGQGGSYGYTFGSGTRLTVV.